This T cell receptor beta chain was obtained from a study of regulatory T cells in long-lasting Graves disease. Time point given: persistent/refractory GD, antithyroid drugs over 5 years with positive TRAb. PBMC RNA was the source of the TCR library. Construction of the TCR beta libraries employed iRepertoire HTBI primers in conjunction with Arm-PCR of CDR3 regions. TCRdb processed the multiplex PCR reads anew with MiXCR; each CDR3 protein has one entry. The sample lists about 660,000 distinct CDR3 sequences, around 30% occurring once. Germline CDR1 is LNHDA and CDR2 is SQIVND (reference sequence). This CDR3 comprises 14 residues. The V gene lost 3 bases and the J gene lost 6 bases, with 14 bases spanning the gap.

The source was peripheral blood mononuclear cells (PBMCs), collected when the disease was refractory, from a patient treated with antithyroid drugs. This TCR was sampled from a female donor with Graves disease. This chain links TRBV19 with TRBJ1-1, with D possibly being TRBD1 (6 bases). The CDR3 loop is CASSMGRGASEAFF. The CDR3 DNA is TGTGCCAGTAGTATGGGTCGGGGGGCCTCTGAAGCTTTCTTT.